This T cell receptor (beta chain) comes out of a study of identical twins. Each donor (without exception) was a healthy Caucasian. A universal primer site was created by template switching, with the cDNA bearing unique molecular identifiers. MiXCR was run by TCRdb on the 5' RACE reads, yielding one entry per CDR3 protein. Of about 240,000 distinct CDR3 sequences detected, about 10% appear once; the ten largest clones hold more than 8.5%. The study's findings and limits: The same donors were not followed; conclusions instead depended on cross-sectional statistical analysis.

The CDR3 consists of 16 residues. V lost 4 bases, J lost 4 bases, and 5 bases stayed unmatched. Germline values: CDR1 LGHDT, CDR2 YNNKEL (reference sequence). Notes on this clonotype: What it recognizes is unknown.

The rearrangement joins TRBV3-1 to TRBJ2-1; 12 positions match TRBD2. This clonotype was obtained from a man in his forties or fifties in good health. The sequenced material came from memory T cells sorted from blood. In DNA, the CDR3 is TGTGCCAGCAGCCCCTCCACTAGCGGGAGGTACAATGAGCAGTTCTTC. Its protein is CASSPSTSGRYNEQFF.